What follows is one T cell receptor (beta chain) and its context. This clonotype was recorded at least ten times. The antigen this receptor binds is unknown. Within one base of it there is no much larger clone, and no base qualities were kept. Library construction relied on PCR. Reads for this sample came from an Illumina HiSeq 2500. TCR library preparation used molecular barcoding, with unique molecular identifiers applied to normalize quantification of the TCRbeta repertoire. Using fastp trimming at Q25 and MiXCR clonotype assembly, TCRdb reanalyzed the public sequencing data and kept in-frame beta chains. For every CDR3 protein sequence, its rows merge into one entry that carries the most common genes and DNA. Present in this sample are approximately 300,000 distinct CDR3 sequences, roughly 11% of which were seen just once. The ten largest clones take up 20% to 25% of the sample. At the junction V is shortened by 0 bases and J by 4 bases, with 6 bases in between. Looking up the germline V gene yields CDR1 SGHTA and CDR2 FQGTGA. The CDR3 holds 14 amino acids from the cysteine to the phenylalanine. The kept DNA is CDR3 alone, 42 bases in frame from the first base.

The data belong to a study of T-cell reconstitution after alpha-beta-depleted transplantation in children (dated by TCRdb to about 2016). Notes on the research overall: The study quantitatively tracked T-cell immune reconstitution after TCRalphabeta/CD19-depleted allogeneic hematopoietic cell transplantation in children using TCR repertoire profiling. Points the paper makes about the study in general: Apparently early alphabetaT-cell count recovery about two months after transplant reportedly relied on only several hundred rapidly expanded clones derived from non-depleted graft cells. In some patients, the high TCRbeta diversity seen at day 60 was put down to recipient T cells and intrathymic progenitors that had survived conditioning. Over subsequent months, a decline in hyperexpanded clone frequencies was noted, and after one year, T-cell counts and TCRbeta diversity were mostly ascribed to newly produced T cells.

The treatment or condition label of this sample denotes: allogeneic hematopoietic cell transplantation with graft depleted of TCRalphabeta T cells and CD19 B cells. Transplant recipients were children who received TCRalphabeta/CD19-depleted allogeneic hematopoietic cell grafts. The receptor comes from a male patient aged 2-9 years who had a stem cell transplant for chronic granulomatous disease, so the T cells may come from the graft donor. The chain employs TRBV7-3 and TRBJ2-2, with no reliable assignment of the D segment. The source was peripheral blood, collected 180 days after TCRalphabeta/CD19-depleted stem cell transplant. Read as DNA, the sequence is TGTGCCAGCAGCTTAACTGGTATCACCGGGGAGCTGTTTTTT. Its coded protein is CASSLTGITGELFF.